This note documents a single T cell receptor (beta chain) sequence. The target antigen is unknown. The TCRbeta library incorporated unique molecular identifiers. One entry per CDR3 protein, called by TCRdb with MiXCR from the PCR reads. This sample has hundreds of thousands of distinct CDR3 sequences, with about a sixth found just once. This sample is part of a study of T-cell reconstitution after alpha-beta-depleted transplantation in children. Overall study results and limits: Fresh T-cell production supplied most of the T-cell counts and diversity seen one year after transplant. Expanded clones from the graft, numbering several hundred, reportedly supplied alpha-beta T cells about two months after transplant. Surviving recipient T cells and intrathymic progenitors accounted for some patients' high TCRbeta diversity at day 60.

V was cut by 4 bases and J by 1 base, with 10 bases left in between. The CDR3 is 14 amino acids. Germline V lookup: CDR1 SQVTM, CDR2 ANQGSEA. This clonotype originated in a boy younger than two who had a stem cell transplant for Wiskott-Aldrich syndrome, so the T cells may come from the graft donor. The material was PBMCs, mostly from graft donor cells, obtained 360 days after TCRalphabeta/CD19-depleted stem cell transplant. The V call is TRBV29-1, the J call TRBJ2-2; the D gene is possibly TRBD1 (5 bases). CDR3 sequence reads: CSVGGRVNTGELFF. The CDR3 DNA sequence: TGCAGCGTTGGGGGCAGGGTGAACACCGGGGAGCTGTTTTTT.